What follows are 29 T cell receptor beta chains derived from one specimen sequenced in a study of regulatory T cells in long-lasting Graves disease. Library construction for TCR beta used iRepertoire HTBI primers and Arm-PCR of CDR3 regions. TCRdb reanalysed the multiplex PCR reads using MiXCR and keeps one entry per CDR3 protein. The data show over 500,000 distinct CDR3 sequences, approximately 16% seen once. Sample time point: newly diagnosed GD, antithyroid drugs for less than 3 months. The TCR library was made from RNA that had been extracted from PBMCs in TRIzol. These same records also appear under a second study, on T cells in Graves' hyperthyroidism and ophthalmopathy.

This specimen consisted of peripheral blood mononuclear cells (PBMCs), obtained at new diagnosis, from a patient treated with antithyroid drugs. The receptors originated from a man between 18 and 35 years old with Graves disease.

This clonotype was counted many times. This sequence joins TRBV12-3 or TRBV12-4 and TRBJ1-5; D unresolved. V was clipped by 3 bases and J by 0 bases, with 9 bases between them. The CDR3 is 15 residues long. The CDR3: CASSFGSGSNQPQHF. CDR3 in DNA: TGTGCCAGCAGTTTTGGATCTGGTAGCAATCAGCCCCAGCATTTT.

On this clonotype itself: It may be a read error: a sequence one base away is much more abundant. The chain employs TRBV12-3 or TRBV12-4 and TRBJ2-3; 7 positions agree with TRBD1. V trimming: 7 bases; J trimming: 1 base; junction bases outside the gene matches: 17. This CDR3 has 18 residues. The CDR3 spells CASTPRTGDGGGTDTQYF. DNA of the CDR3: TGTGCCAGCACCCCCAGGACAGGAGATGGGGGTGGCACAGATACGCAGTATTTT.

About this clonotype: An end of the junction differs from the germline gene, which may be a read error. V and J are TRBV5-1 and TRBJ2-5, with D unclear. This CDR3 comprises 13 residues. Germline CDR1 and CDR2: SGHRS and YFSETQ. The CDR3 loop reads CASSQSHQETQYF. In nucleotides, the CDR3 is TGTGCCAGCAGCCAGAGTCACCAAGAGACCCAGTACTTC. The full variable domain, its missing parts supplied by reference TRBV5-1 and TRBJ2-5, is KAGVTQTPRYLIKTRGQQVTLSCSPISGHRSVSWYQQTPGQGLQFLFEYFSETQRNKGNFPGRFSGRQFSNSRSEMNVSTLELGDSALYLCASSQSHQETQYFGPGTRLLVL.

This clonotype was seen only a few times. The rearrangement links TRBV7-9 to TRBJ2-1, with 7 bases matching TRBD1. The CDR3 covers 15 residues. The J segment lost 4 bases and the V segment lost 3 bases, leaving 6 bases of the junction unmatched. In germline, CDR1 is SEHNR, CDR2 FQNEAQ (reference sequence). The CDR3 sequence is CASSFRDSHYNEQFF. The CDR3 DNA is TGTGCCAGCAGCTTCCGGGACAGCCATTACAATGAGCAGTTCTTC.

This clonotype occurred many times. The chain recombines TRBV28 with TRBJ2-6; 8 nucleotides align to TRBD1. This CDR3 is 17 amino acids long. Germline values: CDR1 MDHEN, CDR2 SYDVKM. After removal of 8 bases from V and 2 bases from J, the junction contained 11 bases not matched to a gene. As DNA, the CDR3 is TGTGCCAGCGGGTCCGGACAGGGCCTCCCTGGGGCCAACGTCCTGACTTTC. Translated: CASGSGQGLPGANVLTF.

The sample holds many counts of this clonotype. The junction shows a germline mismatch at one end, possibly a read error. J is TRBJ1-6 and V is TRBV6-1; no reliable D call. Germline V CDR1 and CDR2: MNHNS, SASEGT. The CDR3 has 14 amino acids. The CDR3 region has the DNA TGTGCCAGCAGCCCGGGAGGCTATAACTCACCCCTCCACTTT. Residues: CASSPGGYNSPLHF.

The chain combines TRBV20-1 with TRBJ2-1; a weak D match, TRBD2 (6 bases). The V and J ends lost 3 bases and 6 bases respectively, with 9 bases between them. This CDR3 has 12 amino acids. Per the germline V gene, CDR1 is DFQATT and CDR2 is SNEGSKA (reference sequence). In DNA, the CDR3 is TGCAGTGCTAGGAGGGGAGGCAATGAGCAGTTCTTC. This translates into CSARRGGNEQFF.

This clonotype has more than one count but fewer than ten. V and J are TRBV6-2 or TRBV6-3 and TRBJ1-2; the D is unclear. Germline loops: CDR1 MNHEY, CDR2 SVGEGT. CDR3 length equals 16 residues. Trimming removed 8 bases from V and 0 bases from J, with 19 bases in between. This chain's CDR3 is CASGAWQTSANYGYTF. For the CDR3, the DNA is TGTGCCAGCGGCGCGTGGCAGACGAGCGCTAACTATGGCTACACCTTC.

This clonotype was seen only a few times. This chain uses TRBV28 with TRBJ1-1; D gene unclear. Germline CDR1 is MDHEN and CDR2 is SYDVKM. V lost 5 bases to trimming and J lost 11 bases, with 15 bases between them. The CDR3 length is 12 residues. The chain's CDR3 is CASSPTTPKAFF. The CDR3 nucleotides are TGTGCCAGCAGTCCGACAACCCCGAAGGCTTTCTTT.

This clonotype has more than one count but fewer than ten. The V and J genes are TRBV20-1 and TRBJ2-7, with 9 positions matching TRBD2. Germline values: CDR1 DFQATT, CDR2 SNEGSKA (reference sequence). The V gene end was trimmed by 7 bases and the J gene end by 3 bases; junction bases not matched to a gene: 4. The CDR3 contains 12 residues. DNA of the CDR3: TGCAGTGGGACTAGCGAAAACTACGAGCAGTACTTC. Residues: CSGTSENYEQYF.

The chain has TRBV6-1 and TRBJ1-2; 7 nucleotides match TRBD1. This CDR3 contains 13 residues. Per germline, CDR1 MNHNS and CDR2 SASEGT. Trimming took 4 bases from V and 7 from J; bases not matched to a gene: 6. The CDR3 DNA reads TGTGCCAGCAGTGTCAACAGGGGAAGTGGCTACACCTTC. Its protein product is CASSVNRGSGYTF.

Of note for this clonotype: This may stem from a read error, because a much larger clone lies one nucleotide away. The chain uses TRBV24-1 and TRBJ2-1; TRBD2 matches 7 bases. The DNA end lines up better with TRBJ2-7; the J call may be wrong. Per the germline V gene, CDR1 is KGHDR and CDR2 is SFDVKD. The CDR3 covers 15 residues. This CDR3 reads CATSEVTSRYNEQYF. CDR3 bases: TGTGCCACCAGTGAGGTGACTAGCAGGTACAATGAGCAGTACTTC.

This chain links TRBV16 with TRBJ2-7, with 8 bases lining up with TRBD1. J was trimmed by 4 bases and V by 4 bases; bases with no gene match: 12. Germline V CDR1 and CDR2: KGHSY, FQNENV. This CDR3 is 16 amino acids long. CDR3 in DNA: TGTGCCAGCAGCCCGCGCGCGATGGACAGGGCGTACGAGCAGTACTTC. This encodes CASSPRAMDRAYEQYF.

In this sample, this clonotype turned up a few times. The chain has TRBV20-1 and TRBJ1-1; 8 bases are shared with TRBD1. V shed 4 bases, J shed 1 base, and the junction held 5 bases outside the gene matches. This CDR3 comprises 14 residues. Germline V gives CDR1 DFQATT, CDR2 SNEGSKA (reference sequence). Written as DNA, the CDR3 is TGCAGTGCTAAGACAGGGGATGAGAACACTGAAGCTTTCTTT. This gives the protein CSAKTGDENTEAFF.

The table lists this clonotype with many counts. This rearrangement joins TRBV28 to TRBJ2-4; 8 bases are a match to TRBD1. V gave up 2 bases and J gave up 4 bases; unmatched junction bases: 10. CDR1 is MDHEN and CDR2 is SYDVKM in the germline V gene. This CDR3 has 17 residues. CDR3: CASSLQGAGSGKNIQYF. CDR3 DNA: TGTGCCAGCAGTTTACAGGGGGCCGGTAGCGGAAAAAACATTCAGTACTTC.

V usage is TRBV3-1 and J usage is TRBJ2-5; TRBD1 is a possible D gene (6 bases). This CDR3 has 16 amino acids. Looked up from germline, CDR1 is LGHDT and CDR2 is YNNKEL (reference sequence). Trimming left V 4 bases short and J 5 bases short, with 20 bases between. CDR3 nucleotide sequence: TGTGCCAGCAGCCCAGAAGGGTACAGGGTCGGCGAGACCCAGTACTTC. This translates into CASSPEGYRVGETQYF.

The sample holds a few counts of this clonotype. The chain combines TRBV5-6 with TRBJ2-1, with 7 bases lining up with TRBD2. The CDR3 is 15 residues long. CDR1 SGHDT and CDR2 YYEEEE come from the germline V gene. Trimming removed 4 bases from V and 2 bases from J; junction bases left unmatched: 6. CDR3 coding DNA: TGTGCCAGCAGCGTACGGGGAGGGCCCTACAATGAGCAGTTCTTC. It codes for CASSVRGGPYNEQFF.

The chain employs TRBV10-3 and TRBJ1-2; unclear D gene. The CDR3 runs to 14 residues. The V gene lost 8 bases and the J gene lost 4 bases, with 17 bases spanning the gap. Germline V gives CDR1 ENHRY, CDR2 SYGVKD. Here the CDR3 reads CAILAAASGYGYTF. As DNA, the CDR3 is TGTGCCATCCTCGCAGCTGCCTCGGGCTATGGCTACACCTTC.

The chain employs TRBV20-1 and TRBJ2-5; D not resolved. The CDR3 has 14 amino acids. The germline V gene encodes CDR1 DFQATT and CDR2 SNEGSKA (reference sequence). V lost 2 bases, J lost 0 bases, and 10 bases lay in between. The CDR3: CSARTPLNQETQYF. CDR3 coding DNA: TGCAGTGCTAGAACGCCTCTTAACCAAGAGACCCAGTACTTC.

This clonotype was seen a few times. This chain joins TRBV6-1 and TRBJ1-5; D remains unclear. CDR3 length: 13 residues. Trimming cost V 3 bases and J 4 bases, with 7 bases left between them. In germline, CDR1 is MNHNS, CDR2 SASEGT. CDR3: CASSDWENQPQHF. DNA for the CDR3: TGTGCCAGCAGTGACTGGGAAAATCAGCCCCAGCATTTT.

J is TRBJ2-7 and V is TRBV20-1; TRBD1 aligns across 8 bases. Trimming removed 0 bases from V and 2 bases from J; junction bases left unmatched: 6. The CDR3 consists of 15 residues. Germline V gene data show CDR1 as DFQATT and CDR2 as SNEGSKA (reference sequence). In DNA, the CDR3 is TGCAGTGCTAGAGATCCGCAGGGGGCGACCTACGAGCAGTACTTC. Translation: CSARDPQGATYEQYF.

In its sample, this clonotype was seen once. Possible read error: a much larger clone is one base away. The rearrangement uses TRBV3-1 and TRBJ2-2; D may be TRBD2 (5 bases). This CDR3 region has 13 residues. The germline V gene encodes CDR1 LGHDT and CDR2 YNNKEL (reference sequence). CDR3 bases: TGTGCCAGCAGCCCGAGCAGGACCGGGGAGCCGTTTTTT. It specifies CASSPSRTGEPFF.

This clonotype occurred a few times. The V and J genes are TRBV5-1 and TRBJ2-5, with a possible D match to TRBD2 (6 bases). CDR1 is SGHRS and CDR2 is YFSETQ in the germline V gene. This CDR3 comprises 16 residues. V was pared by 0 bases and J by 0 bases, with 12 bases between. CDR3 loop: CASSLGGTGYQETQYF. CDR3 in DNA: TGCGCCAGCAGCTTGGGGGGGACTGGGTACCAAGAGACCCAGTACTTC.

This clonotype was seen ten or more times. J is TRBJ1-1 and V is TRBV3-1; D ambiguous. The CDR3 is made up of 13 amino acids. From germline, CDR1 is LGHDT and CDR2 YNNKEL (reference sequence). V lost 1 base, J lost 3 bases, and 6 bases lay in between. CDR3 sequence: CASSQGAYTEAFF. In DNA, the CDR3 is TGTGCCAGCAGCCAAGGGGCGTACACTGAAGCTTTCTTT.

The sample holds a few counts of this clonotype. This sequence joins TRBV29-1 and TRBJ1-4; D remains ambiguous. This CDR3 contains 11 residues. CDR1 and CDR2 from the germline V gene are SQVTM and ANQGSEA. This CDR3 reads CSGSTNEKLFF. The CDR3 DNA is TGCAGTGGATCAACTAATGAAAAACTGTTTTTT.

There are many counts of this clonotype. This chain joins TRBV27 and TRBJ2-1; the match to TRBD2 covers 8 bases. Looked up from germline, CDR1 is MNHEY and CDR2 is SMNVEV (reference sequence). There are 15 residues in the CDR3. Trimming cost V 3 bases and J 8 bases; bases outside gene matches: 9. The CDR3 loop is CASSFAGGLSDEQFF. DNA for the CDR3: TGTGCCAGCAGTTTTGCGGGAGGTCTCTCCGATGAGCAGTTCTTC.

The chain joins TRBV7-9 to TRBJ1-5; D gene ambiguous. There are 15 residues in the CDR3. Germline CDR1 SEHNR, CDR2 FQNEAQ (reference sequence). V lost 5 bases to trimming and J lost 0 bases, with 11 bases between them. The CDR3 DNA sequence: TGTGCCAGCAGCCATGGAGGTTATAGCAATCAGCCCCAGCATTTT. Protein: CASSHGGYSNQPQHF.

This clonotype has at least ten counts. The chain joins TRBV30 to TRBJ2-1; D possibly corresponds to TRBD2 (5 bases). V lost 7 bases to trimming and J lost 3 bases, with 19 bases between them. The germline V gene encodes CDR1 GTSNPN and CDR2 SVGIG (reference sequence). The CDR3 has 15 amino acids. CDR3 nucleotide sequence: TGTGCCTCGGACCCCCCGCGGAGGCTCTACAATGAGCAGTTCTTC. Amino acids: CASDPPRRLYNEQFF.

This chain links TRBV5-8 with TRBJ2-1, with 7 bases that match TRBD1. V was pared by 4 bases and J by 1 base, with 5 bases of the junction left unmatched. CDR3 size: 15 residues. CDR1 and CDR2 (germline): SGHTS, YDEGEE. The CDR3 loop is CASSTGTVSYNEQFF. The DNA of the CDR3 is TGTGCCAGCAGCACCGGGACAGTTTCCTACAATGAGCAGTTCTTC.